This TCR beta chain was observed in a study of CD4 and CD8 cells across lung adenocarcinoma regions. The patients had localized lung adenocarcinoma, a non-small cell subtype. Germline V gene lookup returns CDR1 WSHSY and CDR2 SAAADI. The CDR3 has 13 residues. A word on this clonotype: The germline gene is not matched at one end of the junction; a read error may be the cause.

TCRdb used MiXCR to reprocess the PCR reads, holding one entry per CDR3 protein. This table holds more than 11,000 distinct CDR3 sequences, 35% to 55% found once. The sample consisted of CD4+ T cells from the center of a lung tumor. The sequence was collected from a male donor with lung adenocarcinoma. The CD4 and CD8 labels of this study may be unreliable. V is TRBV10-2 and J is TRBJ2-3; D is uncertain. This CDR3 is CATSLWAKNTQYF. The DNA of the CDR3 is TGCGCCACCTCTCTGTGGGCCAAAAACACGCAGTATTTC.